These T cell receptor beta chains were read from a single sample in a study of vaccination effects on CD4 cells after COVID-19. TCRdb keeps only in-frame clones here, not all; method: immunoSEQ multiplex PCR. In the table there are around 63,000 clones, over 70% of which are singletons. These receptors are not linked to any known antigen. The sample here was CD4+ T cells from PBMCs cultured with HCoV-OC43 spike peptides, taken before COVID-19 vaccination. The receptor source for this set is a human donor who received a COVID-19 vaccine. CDR3s include the opening cysteine and the closing phenylalanine or tryptophan. Fields, in order: J gene, clone size, D gene, CDR3 length, V gene, CDR3 protein, CDR3 DNA. D genes are given only for firm matches. Size is stated for part of the rows, as once, few or many counts, or as a class when the clone is expanded.

j_call: TRBJ1-2; clone_size: few; d_call: NA; cdr3_length: 15; v_call: TRBV28; cdr3_aa: CASSLGSRADYGYTF; cdr3_nt: TGTGCCAGCAGTTTAGGGTCCAGGGCTGACTATGGCTACACCTTC
j_call: TRBJ2-6; clone_size: NA; d_call: NA; cdr3_length: 16; v_call: TRBV4-1; cdr3_aa: CASSQVQGAGANVLTF; cdr3_nt: TGCGCCAGCAGCCAAGTGCAGGGAGCAGGGGCCAACGTCCTGACTTTC
j_call: TRBJ1-2; clone_size: NA; d_call: NA; cdr3_length: 12; v_call: TRBV6-2/TRBV6-3; cdr3_aa: CASSKDSYGYTF; cdr3_nt: TGTGCCAGCAGTAAGGACAGCTATGGCTACACCTTC
j_call: TRBJ1-3; clone_size: NA; d_call: NA; cdr3_length: 15; v_call: TRBV7-2; cdr3_aa: CASSPDSNSGNTIYF; cdr3_nt: TGTGCCAGCAGCCCAGACAGCAACTCTGGAAACACCATATATTTT
j_call: TRBJ2-1; clone_size: NA; d_call: TRBD2; cdr3_length: 13; v_call: TRBV7-9; cdr3_aa: CASSLLAGNEQFF; cdr3_nt: TGTGCCAGCAGCTTACTAGCGGGGAATGAGCAGTTCTTC
j_call: TRBJ2-1; clone_size: NA; d_call: TRBD1; cdr3_length: 15; v_call: TRBV6-1; cdr3_aa: CASSEMGRGMKEQFF; cdr3_nt: TGTGCCAGCAGTGAAATGGGCAGGGGGATGAAAGAGCAGTTCTTC
j_call: TRBJ2-5; clone_size: NA; d_call: TRBD1; cdr3_length: 16; v_call: TRBV7-6; cdr3_aa: CASSGATGIRQETQYF; cdr3_nt: TGTGCCAGCAGCGGAGCGACAGGGATTAGACAAGAGACCCAGTACTTC
j_call: TRBJ2-1; clone_size: medium-sized; d_call: NA; cdr3_length: 15; v_call: TRBV7-2; cdr3_aa: CASSFFRGAPHEQFF; cdr3_nt: TGTGCCAGCAGCTTTTTTAGGGGGGCCCCCCATGAGCAGTTCTTC
j_call: TRBJ2-4; clone_size: NA; d_call: NA; cdr3_length: 18; v_call: TRBV5-1; cdr3_aa: CASRPFTTGLIAKNIQYF; cdr3_nt: TGCGCCAGCAGACCATTCACAACAGGGCTTATAGCCAAAAACATTCAGTACTTC
j_call: TRBJ1-5; clone_size: few; d_call: NA; cdr3_length: 13; v_call: TRBV19; cdr3_aa: CASTPYSNQPQHF; cdr3_nt: TGTGCCAGTACACCCTATAGCAATCAGCCCCAGCATTTT
j_call: TRBJ1-3; clone_size: NA; d_call: NA; cdr3_length: 15; v_call: TRBV3-1/TRBV3-2; cdr3_aa: CASSQAMGGGNTIYF; cdr3_nt: TGTGCCAGCAGCCAAGCAATGGGTGGTGGAAACACCATATATTTT
j_call: TRBJ2-5; clone_size: NA; d_call: TRBD2; cdr3_length: 14; v_call: TRBV4-1; cdr3_aa: CASSPLGLAGPFYF; cdr3_nt: TGCGCCAGCAGCCCCCTGGGGCTAGCGGGTCCTTTCTACTTC
j_call: TRBJ2-1; clone_size: NA; d_call: NA; cdr3_length: 16; v_call: TRBV4-3; cdr3_aa: CASSQEYRRQYNEQFF; cdr3_nt: TGCGCCAGCAGCCAAGAGTATAGGAGACAGTACAATGAGCAGTTCTTC
j_call: TRBJ2-3; clone_size: NA; d_call: NA; cdr3_length: 14; v_call: TRBV5-1; cdr3_aa: CATRWDSSTDTQYF; cdr3_nt: TGCGCCACCCGATGGGATTCTAGCACAGATACGCAGTATTTT
j_call: TRBJ1-6; clone_size: NA; d_call: TRBD1; cdr3_length: 16; v_call: TRBV7-9; cdr3_aa: CASSRQGGSGNSPLHF; cdr3_nt: TGTGCCAGCAGCCGACAGGGAGGATCGGGCAATTCACCCCTCCACTTT
j_call: TRBJ2-1; clone_size: NA; d_call: NA; cdr3_length: 12; v_call: TRBV10-3; cdr3_aa: CAISERVHEQFF; cdr3_nt: TGTGCCATCAGTGAGAGGGTACATGAGCAGTTCTTC
j_call: TRBJ2-1; clone_size: NA; d_call: NA; cdr3_length: 15; v_call: TRBV18; cdr3_aa: CASSPVALGYNEQFF; cdr3_nt: TGTGCCAGCTCACCGGTCGCCTTGGGCTACAATGAGCAGTTCTTC
j_call: TRBJ2-2; clone_size: NA; d_call: NA; cdr3_length: 15; v_call: TRBV14; cdr3_aa: CASSQVFSDSRELFF; cdr3_nt: TGTGCCAGCAGCCAAGTGTTTAGTGACAGCCGGGAGCTGTTTTTT
j_call: TRBJ2-5; clone_size: NA; d_call: TRBD2; cdr3_length: 15; v_call: TRBV28; cdr3_aa: CASRTGTSGFETQYF; cdr3_nt: TGTGCCAGCAGGACCGGGACTAGCGGGTTTGAGACCCAGTACTTC
j_call: TRBJ2-1; clone_size: NA; d_call: TRBD1; cdr3_length: 16; v_call: TRBV6-1; cdr3_aa: CASSENAGGFWNEQFF; cdr3_nt: TGTGCCAGCAGTGAAAACGCAGGGGGCTTTTGGAATGAGCAGTTCTTC
j_call: TRBJ1-4; clone_size: NA; d_call: TRBD1; cdr3_length: 15; v_call: TRBV10-3; cdr3_aa: CAISDPTRGTAKLFF; cdr3_nt: TGTGCCATCAGTGATCCGACTCGCGGGACAGCCAAACTGTTTTTT
j_call: TRBJ2-5; clone_size: NA; d_call: TRBD1; cdr3_length: 15; v_call: TRBV5-1; cdr3_aa: CASSAVGTAQETQYF; cdr3_nt: TGCGCCAGCAGCGCCGTAGGGACAGCGCAAGAGACCCAGTACTTC
j_call: TRBJ2-1; clone_size: NA; d_call: NA; cdr3_length: 12; v_call: TRBV7-9; cdr3_aa: CASSWPPSEQFF; cdr3_nt: TGTGCCAGCAGCTGGCCCCCTAGTGAGCAGTTCTTC
j_call: TRBJ1-1; clone_size: NA; d_call: NA; cdr3_length: 12; v_call: TRBV18; cdr3_aa: CASSPGRAEAFF; cdr3_nt: TGTGCCAGCTCACCCGGGAGGGCTGAAGCTTTCTTT
j_call: TRBJ1-1; clone_size: NA; d_call: NA; cdr3_length: 11; v_call: TRBV6-6; cdr3_aa: CASSPNTEAFF; cdr3_nt: TGTGCCAGCAGCCCGAACACTGAAGCTTTCTTT
j_call: TRBJ2-5; clone_size: NA; d_call: TRBD1; cdr3_length: 12; v_call: TRBV7-2; cdr3_aa: CASSRTGKTQYF; cdr3_nt: TGTGCCAGCAGCAGGACAGGGAAGACCCAGTACTTC
j_call: TRBJ2-5; clone_size: NA; d_call: TRBD1; cdr3_length: 14; v_call: TRBV5-1; cdr3_aa: CASSWGTAKETQYF; cdr3_nt: TGCGCCAGCAGCTGGGGGACAGCTAAAGAGACCCAGTACTTC
j_call: TRBJ2-3; clone_size: NA; d_call: NA; cdr3_length: 16; v_call: TRBV5-4; cdr3_aa: CASSHPATGSTDTQYF; cdr3_nt: TGTGCCAGCAGCCACCCCGCGACAGGCAGCACAGATACGCAGTATTTT
j_call: TRBJ2-1; clone_size: few; d_call: NA; cdr3_length: 15; v_call: TRBV9; cdr3_aa: CASSRGGTGYNEQFF; cdr3_nt: TGTGCCAGCAGCCGGGGGGGGACAGGCTACAATGAGCAGTTCTTC
j_call: TRBJ1-5; clone_size: NA; d_call: NA; cdr3_length: 12; v_call: TRBV15; cdr3_aa: CATSTPNQPQHF; cdr3_nt: TGTGCCACCAGCACCCCTAATCAGCCCCAGCATTTT
j_call: TRBJ2-3; clone_size: NA; d_call: NA; cdr3_length: 16; v_call: TRBV9; cdr3_aa: CASSVGSLFGLDTQYF; cdr3_nt: TGTGCCAGCAGCGTAGGGTCTCTATTTGGGTTGGATACGCAGTATTTT
j_call: TRBJ2-5; clone_size: NA; d_call: TRBD1; cdr3_length: 14; v_call: TRBV28; cdr3_aa: CASSLKGAQKTQYF; cdr3_nt: TGTGCCAGCAGTTTAAAGGGGGCGCAGAAGACCCAGTACTTC
j_call: TRBJ1-1; clone_size: NA; d_call: NA; cdr3_length: 14; v_call: TRBV5-1; cdr3_aa: CASAVGGVNTEAFF; cdr3_nt: TGCGCCTCAGCGGTTGGAGGGGTTAACACTGAAGCTTTCTTT
j_call: TRBJ1-4; clone_size: NA; d_call: TRBD1; cdr3_length: 18; v_call: TRBV28; cdr3_aa: CASSSALFRGGSFEKLFF; cdr3_nt: TGTGCCAGCAGTTCAGCACTTTTCAGGGGGGGGAGTTTTGAAAAACTGTTTTTT
j_call: TRBJ2-3; clone_size: NA; d_call: NA; cdr3_length: 13; v_call: TRBV9; cdr3_aa: CASSVGVADTQYF; cdr3_nt: TGTGCCAGCAGCGTAGGTGTCGCAGATACGCAGTATTTT
j_call: TRBJ1-2; clone_size: few; d_call: TRBD1; cdr3_length: 12; v_call: TRBV25-1; cdr3_aa: CASSGTGVGYTF; cdr3_nt: TGTGCCAGCAGTGGGACAGGGGTAGGCTACACCTTC
j_call: TRBJ2-3; clone_size: NA; d_call: NA; cdr3_length: 15; v_call: TRBV24-1; cdr3_aa: CATSDPGTYTDTQYF; cdr3_nt: TGTGCCACCAGTGATCCCGGGACCTACACAGATACGCAGTATTTT
j_call: TRBJ1-1; clone_size: NA; d_call: NA; cdr3_length: 15; v_call: TRBV5-6; cdr3_aa: CASSLQGRELTEAFF; cdr3_nt: TGTGCCAGCAGCTTGCAGGGGCGCGAACTCACTGAAGCTTTCTTT